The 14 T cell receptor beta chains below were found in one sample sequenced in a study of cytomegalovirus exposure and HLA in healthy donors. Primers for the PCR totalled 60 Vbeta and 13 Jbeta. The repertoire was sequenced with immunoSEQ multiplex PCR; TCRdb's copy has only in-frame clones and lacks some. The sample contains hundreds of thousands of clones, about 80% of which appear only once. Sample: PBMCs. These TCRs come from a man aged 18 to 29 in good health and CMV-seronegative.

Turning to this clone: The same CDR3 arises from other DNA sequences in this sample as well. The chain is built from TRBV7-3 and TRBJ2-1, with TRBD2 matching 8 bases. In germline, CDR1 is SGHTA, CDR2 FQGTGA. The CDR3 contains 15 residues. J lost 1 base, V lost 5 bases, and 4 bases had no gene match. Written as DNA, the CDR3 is TGTGCCAGCAGCCCAAGCGGGAGTTCCTACAATGAGCAGTTCTTC. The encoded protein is CASSPSGSSYNEQFF.

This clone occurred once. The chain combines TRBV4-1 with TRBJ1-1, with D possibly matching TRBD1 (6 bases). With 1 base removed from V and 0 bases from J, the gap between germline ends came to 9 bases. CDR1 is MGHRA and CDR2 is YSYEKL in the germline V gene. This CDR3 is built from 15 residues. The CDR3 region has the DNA TGCGCCAGCAGCCAAGGGGACACCCTGAACACTGAAGCTTTCTTT. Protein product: CASSQGDTLNTEAFF.

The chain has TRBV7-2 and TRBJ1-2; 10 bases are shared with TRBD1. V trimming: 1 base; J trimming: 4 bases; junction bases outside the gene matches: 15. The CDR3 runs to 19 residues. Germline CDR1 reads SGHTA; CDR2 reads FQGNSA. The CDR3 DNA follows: TGTGCCAGCAGCTTAGTATGGTTGCGGACAGGGGGTGAAGCCTATGGCTACACCTTC. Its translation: CASSLVWLRTGGEAYGYTF. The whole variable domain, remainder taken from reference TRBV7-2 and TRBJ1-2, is GAGVSQSPSNKVTEKGKDVELRCDPISGHTALYWYRQSLGQGLEFLIYFQGNSAPDKSGLPSDRFSAERTGGSVSTLTIQRTQQEDSAVYLCASSLVWLRTGGEAYGYTFGSGTRLTVV.

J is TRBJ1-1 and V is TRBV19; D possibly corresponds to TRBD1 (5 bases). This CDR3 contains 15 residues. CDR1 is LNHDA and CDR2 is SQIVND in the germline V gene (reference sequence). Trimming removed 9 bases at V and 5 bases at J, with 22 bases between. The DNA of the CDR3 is TGTGCCAGCGGCGAGGAGGGGCTTGTATTGACTGAAGCTTTCTTT. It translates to CASGEEGLVLTEAFF.

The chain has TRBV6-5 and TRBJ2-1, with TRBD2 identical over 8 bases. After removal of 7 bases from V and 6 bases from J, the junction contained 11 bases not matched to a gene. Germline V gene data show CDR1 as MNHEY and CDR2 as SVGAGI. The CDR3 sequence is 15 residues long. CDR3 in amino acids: CASTQSGSMVNEQFF. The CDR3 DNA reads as TGTGCCAGCACCCAAAGCGGGAGTATGGTCAATGAGCAGTTCTTC.

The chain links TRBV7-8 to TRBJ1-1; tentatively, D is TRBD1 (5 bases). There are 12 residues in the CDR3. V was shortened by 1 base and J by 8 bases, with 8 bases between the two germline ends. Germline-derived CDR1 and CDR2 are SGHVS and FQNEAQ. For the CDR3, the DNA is TGTGCCAGCAGCTTAGGCGCAGGGGAAGCTTTCTTT. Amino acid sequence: CASSLGAGEAFF.

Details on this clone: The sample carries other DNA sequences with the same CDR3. The CDR3 sequence: CAWSRLAGSTDTQYF. CDR3 sequence (DNA): TGTGCCTGGAGTCGACTAGCGGGGAGCACAGATACGCAGTATTTT. The chain is built from TRBV30 and TRBJ2-3; TRBD2 matches at 11 bases. Per germline, CDR1 GTSNPN and CDR2 SVGIG (reference sequence). V was clipped by 2 bases and J by 0 bases; unmatched bases: 1. This CDR3 has 15 amino acids.

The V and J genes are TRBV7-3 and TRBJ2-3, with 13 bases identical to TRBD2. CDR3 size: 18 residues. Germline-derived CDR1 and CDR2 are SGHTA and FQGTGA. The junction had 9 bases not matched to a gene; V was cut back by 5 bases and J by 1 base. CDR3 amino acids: CASSLGLAGTGGTDTQYF. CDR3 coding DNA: TGTGCCAGCAGCCTGGGACTAGCGGGAACGGGGGGCACAGATACGCAGTATTTT.

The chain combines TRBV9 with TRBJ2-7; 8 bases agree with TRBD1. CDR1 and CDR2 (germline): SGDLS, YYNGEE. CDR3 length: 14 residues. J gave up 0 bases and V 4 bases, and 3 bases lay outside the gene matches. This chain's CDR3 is CASSSGGASYEQYF. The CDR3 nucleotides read TGTGCCAGCAGCTCAGGGGGCGCCTCCTACGAGCAGTACTTC.

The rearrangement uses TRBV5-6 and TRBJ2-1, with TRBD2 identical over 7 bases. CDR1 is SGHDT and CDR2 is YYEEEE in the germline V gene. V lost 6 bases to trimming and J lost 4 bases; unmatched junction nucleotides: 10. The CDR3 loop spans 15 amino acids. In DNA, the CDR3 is TGTGCCAGCAAGGGGAGGGGTTTGGGGTACAATGAGCAGTTCTTC. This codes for CASKGRGLGYNEQFF.

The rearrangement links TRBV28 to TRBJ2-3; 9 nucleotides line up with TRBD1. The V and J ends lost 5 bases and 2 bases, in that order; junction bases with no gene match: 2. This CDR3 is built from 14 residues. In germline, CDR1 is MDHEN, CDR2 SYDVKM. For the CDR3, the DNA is TGTGCCAGCAGTACAGGGGGCCCCACAGATACGCAGTATTTT. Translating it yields CASSTGGPTDTQYF. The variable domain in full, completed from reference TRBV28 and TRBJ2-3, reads DVKVTQSSRYLVKRTGEKVFLECVQDMDHENMFWYRQDPGLGLRLIYFSYDVKMKEKGDIPEGYSVSREKKERFSLILESASTNQTSMYLCASSTGGPTDTQYFGPGTRLTVL.

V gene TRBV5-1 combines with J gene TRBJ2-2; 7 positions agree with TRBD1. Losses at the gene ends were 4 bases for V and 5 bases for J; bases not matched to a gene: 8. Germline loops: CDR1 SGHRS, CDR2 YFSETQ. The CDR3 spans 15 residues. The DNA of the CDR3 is TGCGCCAGCAGCGCCGAGGACAGGCTAACCGGGGAGCTGTTTTTT. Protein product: CASSAEDRLTGELFF. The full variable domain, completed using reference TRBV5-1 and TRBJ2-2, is KAGVTQTPRYLIKTRGQQVTLSCSPISGHRSVSWYQQTPGQGLQFLFEYFSETQRNKGNFPGRFSGRQFSNSRSEMNVSTLELGDSALYLCASSAEDRLTGELFFGEGSRLTVL.

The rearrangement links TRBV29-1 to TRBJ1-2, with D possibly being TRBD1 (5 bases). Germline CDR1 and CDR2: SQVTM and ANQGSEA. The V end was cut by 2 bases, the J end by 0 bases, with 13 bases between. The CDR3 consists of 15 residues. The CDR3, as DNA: TGCAGCGTTGAACTTTTGACAGACCCTAACTATGGCTACACCTTC. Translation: CSVELLTDPNYGYTF.

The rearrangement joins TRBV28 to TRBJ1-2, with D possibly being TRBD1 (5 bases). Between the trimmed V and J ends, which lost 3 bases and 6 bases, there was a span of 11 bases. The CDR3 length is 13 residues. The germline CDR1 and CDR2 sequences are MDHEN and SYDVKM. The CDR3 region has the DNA TGTGCCAGCAGTTTGATGGGGCTAGATGGCTACACCTTC. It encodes CASSLMGLDGYTF.